Listed below are T cell receptor beta chains from one sample, sequenced in a study of blood T cell repertoires in COVID-19. The repertoire was sequenced with immunoSEQ multiplex PCR; TCRdb's copy has only in-frame clones and lacks some. Counted here are a few hundred thousand clones, about 89% occurring once; the ten biggest clones make up 4.1%. The sequencing input was PBMCs or T cells enriched from blood (not recorded which). The receptors shown here come from a woman in her 30s who had recovered from COVID-19. Both conserved end residues are part of each CDR3. The D gene is left open where the match is weak. Clone size is shown for a subset of rows, as once, few, many or a class of expanded clone.

TRBV4-3	.	TRBJ2-1	13	few	CASSQDYNNEQFF	TGCGCCAGCAGCCAAGACTATAACAATGAGCAGTTCTTC
TRBV9	.	TRBJ2-1	15	.	CASSIWRDPTNEQFF	TGTGCCAGCAGCATATGGAGGGACCCAACGAATGAGCAGTTCTTC
TRBV7-2	TRBD1	TRBJ1-2	15	.	CASSLPIPTGDGYTF	TGTGCCAGCAGCTTACCCATCCCGACAGGGGATGGCTACACCTTC
TRBV6-5	.	TRBJ1-1	14	.	CASRRSLAGTEAFF	TGTGCCAGCAGGCGCTCCCTTGCGGGCACTGAAGCTTTCTTT
TRBV27	.	TRBJ2-1	14	.	CASSLKSSYNEQFF	TGTGCCAGCAGCTTAAAGAGCTCCTACAATGAGCAGTTCTTC
TRBV9	.	TRBJ1-2	14	once	CASSVEGRAYGYTF	TGTGCCAGCAGCGTAGAGGGCAGGGCCTATGGCTACACCTTC
TRBV5-1	TRBD2	TRBJ2-1	17	.	CASSLLGGRGSYNEQFF	TGCGCCAGCAGCTTGCTGGGCGGGAGGGGCTCCTACAATGAGCAGTTCTTC
TRBV29-1	.	TRBJ1-2	16	.	CSVEGGVEGREYGYTF	TGCAGCGTTGAGGGGGGTGTTGAGGGGCGCGAATATGGCTACACCTTC
TRBV15	.	TRBJ1-2	15	.	CATSRGRQVNYGYTF	TGTGCCACCAGCAGAGGTAGACAGGTTAACTATGGCTACACCTTC
TRBV29-1	TRBD1	TRBJ1-5	12	few	CSTQGEGQPQHF	TGCAGCACCCAGGGGGAAGGACAGCCCCAGCATTTT
TRBV7-2	.	TRBJ1-2	13	few	CASSLASGQGYTF	TGTGCCAGCAGCTTAGCGTCAGGGCAAGGCTACACCTTC
TRBV3-1/TRBV3-2	TRBD1	TRBJ1-2	14	.	CASSQEQGFYGYTF	TGTGCCAGCAGCCAAGAACAGGGGTTCTATGGCTACACCTTC
TRBV5-1	.	TRBJ2-3	16	.	CASSFGADAHTDTQYF	TGCGCCAGCAGCTTTGGAGCGGATGCCCACACAGATACGCAGTATTTT
TRBV18	.	TRBJ1-1	15	once	CASSPDRFVNTEAFF	TGTGCCAGCTCACCCGACAGGTTTGTGAACACTGAAGCTTTCTTT
TRBV19	.	TRBJ1-5	15	.	CATNADGVQNQPQHF	TGTGCCACAAACGCGGACGGGGTTCAAAATCAGCCCCAGCATTTT
TRBV7-6	TRBD2	TRBJ2-7	16	.	CASSLFSGGVGDEQYF	TGTGCCAGCAGCTTATTTAGCGGGGGCGTTGGGGACGAGCAGTACTTC
TRBV27	.	TRBJ1-1	14	.	CASSPFTGNTEAFF	TGTGCCAGCAGTCCGTTCACGGGGAACACTGAAGCTTTCTTT
TRBV28	.	TRBJ1-1	13	.	CASSLLGDTEAFF	TGTGCCAGCAGTTTGTTAGGGGACACTGAAGCTTTCTTT
TRBV7-2	TRBD2	TRBJ2-1	19	.	CASSSVEGLAGKRYNEQFF	TGTGCCAGCAGCTCGGTGGAGGGTTTAGCGGGCAAGAGATACAATGAGCAGTTCTTC
TRBV19	TRBD1	TRBJ1-4	15	.	CASSKRDSSNEKLFF	TGTGCCAGTAGTAAAAGGGACAGTTCTAATGAAAAACTGTTTTTT
TRBV7-2	.	TRBJ1-1	16	.	CASSLRGTGWGTEAFF	TGTGCCAGCAGCTTACGGGGAACAGGGTGGGGTACTGAAGCTTTCTTT
TRBV6-2/TRBV6-3	.	TRBJ2-2	13	.	CASSYSPAGELFF	TGTGCCAGCAGTTACAGCCCGGCCGGGGAGCTGTTTTTT
TRBV12-3/TRBV12-4	TRBD1	TRBJ1-2	12	few	CASSGTAYGYTF	TGTGCCAGCAGTGGGACAGCCTATGGCTACACCTTC
TRBV7-9	.	TRBJ1-2	11	few	CAGIVAYGYTF	TGTGCCGGTATCGTGGCCTATGGCTACACCTTC
TRBV29-1	TRBD1	TRBJ1-5	12	.	CSVGTGNQPQHF	TGCAGCGTTGGGACAGGAAACCAGCCCCAGCATTTT
TRBV27	TRBD1	TRBJ1-1	12	.	CASRLRGTEAFF	TGTGCCAGCCGTCTCAGGGGGACTGAAGCTTTCTTT
TRBV24-1	.	TRBJ2-7	17	.	CATSDFGGEGGVYEQYF	TGTGCCACCAGTGATTTCGGGGGAGAAGGAGGTGTCTACGAGCAGTACTTC
TRBV7-9	TRBD2	TRBJ2-3	16	.	CASSGRRGTTTDTQYF	TGTGCCAGCAGCGGTCGCCGAGGGACTACGACAGATACGCAGTATTTT
TRBV2	TRBD1	TRBJ1-1	13	few	CASGQGLNTEAFF	TGTGCCAGTGGACAGGGCTTGAACACTGAAGCTTTCTTT
TRBV4-3	.	TRBJ1-6	15	once	CASSQDQPGNSPLHF	TGCGCCAGCAGCCAAGATCAGCCGGGTAATTCACCCCTCCACTTT
TRBV7-7	TRBD1	TRBJ2-1	14	.	CASSPGQFYNEQFF	TGTGCTAGCAGCCCGGGACAGTTTTACAATGAGCAGTTCTTC
TRBV4-1	.	TRBJ2-3	16	.	CASSLPGTSNTDTQYF	TGCGCCAGCAGCCTTCCCGGGACATCCAACACAGATACGCAGTATTTT
TRBV5-8	.	TRBJ2-7	15	once	CASSLGSPGVYEQYF	TGTGCCAGCAGCTTGGGGTCGCCCGGGGTCTACGAGCAGTACTTC
TRBV25-1	TRBD1	TRBJ1-2	15	few	CASSDRTGSHYGYTF	TGTGCCAGCAGTGACCGGACAGGTTCACACTATGGCTACACCTTC
TRBV30	.	TRBJ1-5	13	.	CAWSYDRSQPQHF	TGTGCCTGGAGTTACGACAGGTCTCAGCCCCAGCATTTT
TRBV20-1	TRBD2	TRBJ2-1	20	.	CSASVGGTSGRAGLYNEQFF	TGCAGTGCTAGTGTAGGTGGGACTAGCGGGAGGGCCGGGCTCTACAATGAGCAGTTCTTC
TRBV28	.	TRBJ2-7	14	.	CASTSSSRTYEQYF	TGTGCCAGCACCTCAAGCAGCAGGACCTACGAGCAGTACTTC
TRBV27	.	TRBJ2-4	12	.	CASRGGGIIQYF	TGTGCCAGCCGAGGGGGGGGGATCATTCAGTACTTC
TRBV3-1/TRBV3-2	.	TRBJ2-5	14	.	CASSQVREAETQYF	TGTGCCAGCAGCCAAGTTCGCGAGGCGGAGACCCAGTACTTC
TRBV5-1	TRBD2	TRBJ2-7	15	.	CASSLGLVGSYEQYF	TGCGCCAGCAGCCTGGGACTAGTAGGCTCCTACGAGCAGTACTTC
TRBV18	.	TRBJ1-4	14	.	CASSPVSGEEKLFF	TGTGCCAGCTCACCAGTATCCGGGGAAGAAAAACTGTTTTTT
TRBV3-1/TRBV3-2	TRBD1	TRBJ1-2	14	once	CASRLGQGTGGYTF	TGTGCCAGCAGGCTCGGACAGGGTACGGGTGGCTACACCTTC